The entry below describes one T cell receptor beta chain. What antigen it recognizes has not been identified. Per-base qualities were not stored, and no clone one base away is much larger. Inclusion was restricted to participants for whom at least one PBMC sample before ART initiation and at least two post-ART samples were available. All participants with HIV were treated in the United States of America. Before DNA extraction, cryopreserved samples of about 0.9-11 million PBMC were thawed and then washed. At the time of the earliest PBMC sample, participants with HIV were aged between roughly 20 and 54 years. Per participant, PBMC samples came from 1-4 timepoints prior to ART initiation and 2-8 timepoints following ART initiation, for a median of 7 samples. Serial HIV viral load, CD4+ T-cell count, ART history and demographic data were obtained for every participant. Genomic DNA was extracted from unsorted PBMC with a Qiagen kit on a QIAcube, processed in batches of 12 samples.

The immunoSEQ hsTCRB v3.0 assay was used at survey level resolution to sequence the TRB variable region. The target sequencing depth for TRB was roughly 40,000-50,000 T-cell genomes per sample. TRB libraries were pooled and sequenced on an Illumina MiSeq using a v3 150-cycle kit. As for the authors' bioinformatics: Repertoire analysis ran in R within a reproducible Nextflow workflow covering QC, data transformation and analysis. LymphoSeq2, an R package for exploring AIRR-Seq data, was used to implement the custom analyses. A handful of samples that produced fewer than 5000 total TRB sequences were removed, so 200 or so HIV repertoires were analyzed. Among the 190 or so HIV repertoires that were kept, under 60 were collected before ART initiation and over 120 were collected after ART initiation. Repertoires were downsampled to 5000 TRB nucleotide sequences, with summary statistics averaged over 100 downsampling iterations. Only TRB sequences with CDR3 regions of at least seven amino acids were retained for analysis. Diversity was measured with a Shannon entropy-derived clonality score and the Gini coefficient. In the repertoire networks, any two of the top 5000 CDR3 amino acid sequences were connected whenever the two sequences differed by an edit distance of one. For TRB CDR3 amino acid sequences, GLIPH2 was used to predict antigen specificity groups and MHC restriction. CDR3 amino acid sequences were matched against VDJdb and McPAS-TCR to flag known CMV, EBV, HIV or tissue antigen associations. Pre-ART, post-ART and control groups were compared with Wilcoxon signed-rank tests and Holm-Bonferroni correction. TCRdb provides this immuneACCESS table in a form limited to in-frame rearrangements. Some clones are lacking; in checked studies, under half of them reflect an unresolved V gene, and why the rest are absent is not known. The V and J calls and clone size are taken from that table; D and trimming were inferred from the DNA. A total of about 42,000 clones appear in this sample, around nine tenths of them only once. The leading ten clones occupy 5.1% of the sample.

The source of the sample is a study of long-term antiretroviral therapy in people with HIV (dated by TCRdb to 2022 to 2024). Regarding the complete study: The earliest samples were collected roughly a decade before the 2015 WHO recommendation for immediate ART, at a time when ART was usually postponed until CD4 counts fell. A retrospective serial study tested whether ART initiation and durable HIV suppression were associated with changes in peripheral blood TRB repertoire composition and diversity. From fewer than 35 adults with confirmed HIV infection, the cohort provided fewer than 200 cryopreserved PBMC samples, gathered serially across a mean of approximately six years (range 1-12). Eleven of the 30 participants with HIV were female. No cross-contamination during QIAcube processing was shown when test extractions of a monoclonal T-cell line were performed alongside over 25 polyclonal samples.

CDR1 and CDR2 were assigned from the germline V gene as MGHRA and YSYEKL. Trimming removed 0 bases from V and 2 bases from J; the gene matches leave 6 bases unexplained. Including cysteine and phenylalanine, the CDR3 has 17 amino acids. Only the CDR3 region is kept as DNA, spanning 51 bases read in frame from base 1. Summary of the overall study and its limitations: The repertoire was dominated across all time points by expanded TRB clones identified before ART initiation, although this dominance was seen to fluctuate and to decrease in many PLHIV after ART. Since PBMC availability was limited, sequencing covered only the TCR beta chain, with no alpha chain pairing. HIV repertoires had narrower CDR3 length ranges than controls, and the network structure suggested an antigen-experienced repertoire that shifted only slightly toward naive after ART. The samples span the years 2004 to 2017, and the ART regimens used may be less effective than current regimens. Because cell numbers in pre-ART samples were limited, unsorted PBMC were profiled instead of sorted CD4+ and CD8+ T cells. Inferences about post-ART repertoire changes were limited because no data were available on ART adherence, viral resistance or therapy changes. Starting ART was linked to a significant rise in TRB diversity, yet even with long-term ART the diversity remained significantly lower than in transplant donor controls.

Here the chain combines TRBV4-1 and TRBJ2-1, with 8 middle bases fitting TRBD2. The TCR originated in a woman aged 45-65 years with HIV. Sequencing used unsorted PBMCs, obtained 0.1 years before starting antiretroviral therapy. The CDR3 has the sequence CASSQDSAGGPYNEQFF. The bases are TGCGCCAGCAGCCAAGATTCGGCGGGGGGCCCCTACAATGAGCAGTTCTTC.